The rows below give T cell receptor beta chains drawn from one sample of a study of cytotoxic CD8 clonotypes in ibrutinib-treated CLL. TCRdb keeps only in-frame clones here, not all; method: immunoSEQ multiplex PCR. The sample contains roughly 250,000 clones, about three quarters of which appear only once. Here the sequenced sample was PBMCs, taken after 24 months of ibrutinib treatment. These receptor sequences come from a human donor with chronic lymphocytic leukemia. CDR3s include the opening cysteine and the closing phenylalanine or tryptophan. Fields, in order: clone size, V gene, D gene, J gene, CDR3 protein, CDR3 DNA. D genes are given only for firm matches. Only some rows state a clone size, as once, few, many or a class for expanded clones.

size: NA
V: TRBV27
D: NA
J: TRBJ1-1
CDR3: CASTPTQQYTEAFF
DNA: TGTGCCAGCACCCCTACCCAACAGTATACTGAAGCTTTCTTT

size: NA
V: TRBV7-8
D: NA
J: TRBJ1-2
CDR3: CASSSRDFNGYTF
DNA: TGTGCCAGCAGCTCCCGGGACTTTAATGGCTACACCTTC

size: NA
V: TRBV7-9
D: NA
J: TRBJ2-1
CDR3: CASSLLGLQANEQFF
DNA: TGTGCCAGCAGCTTATTGGGACTCCAGGCCAATGAGCAGTTCTTC

size: NA
V: TRBV28
D: NA
J: TRBJ2-7
CDR3: CATGGLKNSYEQYF
DNA: TGTGCCACAGGGGGGCTGAAAAACTCCTACGAGCAGTACTTC

size: NA
V: TRBV6-5
D: NA
J: TRBJ2-7
CDR3: CASSRDSREHEQYF
DNA: TGTGCCAGCAGTAGGGATTCCAGGGAGCACGAGCAGTACTTC

size: few
V: TRBV5-1
D: TRBD1
J: TRBJ2-1
CDR3: CATNRGYDNEQFF
DNA: TGCGCCACCAACAGGGGTTATGACAATGAGCAGTTCTTC

size: once
V: TRBV28
D: NA
J: TRBJ2-7
CDR3: CASRTGTGRYEQYF
DNA: TGTGCCAGCAGAACCGGGACGGGAAGATACGAGCAGTACTTC

size: once
V: TRBV7-3
D: TRBD1
J: TRBJ1-4
CDR3: CASSDRAVDEKLFF
DNA: TGTGCCAGCAGCGACAGGGCGGTAGATGAAAAACTGTTTTTT

size: NA
V: TRBV28
D: TRBD2
J: TRBJ2-5
CDR3: CASSLMQGGQETQYF
DNA: TGTGCCAGCAGTTTAATGCAGGGAGGGCAAGAGACCCAGTACTTC

size: NA
V: TRBV15
D: NA
J: TRBJ2-7
CDR3: CATSINTGTGEQYF
DNA: TGTGCCACCAGCATAAACACCGGCACGGGCGAGCAGTACTTC

size: NA
V: TRBV14
D: NA
J: TRBJ2-7
CDR3: CASSQSDSKGYEQYF
DNA: TGTGCCAGCAGCCAGTCTGACAGTAAAGGCTACGAGCAGTACTTC

size: few
V: TRBV7-3
D: TRBD2
J: TRBJ2-2
CDR3: CASSPGRAGELFF
DNA: TGTGCCAGCAGCCCAGGGAGGGCCGGGGAGCTGTTTTTT

size: NA
V: TRBV13
D: NA
J: TRBJ2-7
CDR3: CASSRDAAPGF
DNA: TGTGCCAGCAGCCGGGACGCAGCACCGGGCTTC